These T cell receptor beta chains were read from a single sample in a study of PD-1 blockade in mismatch repair-deficient tumors. The table came from immunoSEQ multiplex PCR; TCRdb's copy has only in-frame clones and leaves some out. The sample includes around 23,000 clones, approximately 83% of them seen just once. This specimen consisted of peripheral blood, obtained 12 weeks after starting pembrolizumab. These receptors originate from an adult with mismatch repair-deficient cancer. Both conserved end residues are part of each CDR3. D genes are given only for firm matches. Size is omitted from some rows. Given values are once, few, many or a class for expanded clones.

j_call	clone_size	v_call	d_call	cdr3_nt	cdr3_aa
TRBJ2-5	NA	TRBV5-1	TRBD1	TGCGCCAGCAGCACCCGACAGGGCCAGACCCAGTACTTC	CASSTRQGQTQYF
TRBJ2-2	NA	TRBV7-9	NA	TGTGCCAGCAGCCCAGAAGGGTGGTCGCGGGCGCCCGGGTCCGGGGAGCTGTTTTTT	CASSPEGWSRAPGSGELFF
TRBJ2-7	NA	TRBV6-5	TRBD2	TGTGCCAGCAGTTACGGGACTAGCGGATACGAGCAGTACTTC	CASSYGTSGYEQYF
TRBJ2-7	NA	TRBV29-1	TRBD1	TGCAGCGTCAAAGACAGGGGTGGCTACGAGCAGTACTTC	CSVKDRGGYEQYF
TRBJ2-1	NA	TRBV7-9	TRBD2	TGTGCCAGCAGCCTCACCGGGACTAGCGTCTATGAGCAGTTCTTC	CASSLTGTSVYEQFF
TRBJ2-7	few	TRBV7-8	TRBD2	TGTGCCAGCAGCCGCGGGACTAGCGGGAGTAGTGCCTACGAGCAGTACTTC	CASSRGTSGSSAYEQYF
TRBJ1-1	NA	TRBV30	NA	TGTGCCTGGATGACCGGGAACACTGAAGCTTTCTTT	CAWMTGNTEAFF
TRBJ2-3	few	TRBV6-4	TRBD2	TGTGCCAGCAGTTACGGGACTAGCTCAGATACGCAGTATTTT	CASSYGTSSDTQYF
TRBJ2-3	NA	TRBV19	NA	TGTGCCAGTAGTACTATAAGCACAGATACGCAGTATTTT	CASSTISTDTQYF
TRBJ2-3	NA	TRBV10-2	NA	TGCGCCAGCAGCACCCGGTGGGGGGGCGAGGGCGGGAGCACAGATACGCAGTATTTT	CASSTRWGGEGGSTDTQYF
TRBJ1-4	NA	TRBV28	NA	TGTGCCAGCAGTGACTTACAGGGTTTAGAAAAACTGTTTTTT	CASSDLQGLEKLFF
TRBJ1-1	NA	TRBV5-1	TRBD1	TGCGCCAGCAGCTCCGGACAGGGTTTCACTGAAGCTTTCTTT	CASSSGQGFTEAFF
TRBJ2-5	NA	TRBV5-1	TRBD1	TGCGCCAGCAGAAGGACAGGGAGAATAGAGACCCAGTACTTC	CASRRTGRIETQYF
TRBJ2-3	NA	TRBV6-4	NA	TGTGCCAGCAGTGAGCGGGACACAGATACGCAGTATTTT	CASSERDTDTQYF
TRBJ1-1	NA	TRBV10-3	NA	TGTGCCATCAGTGATAGAGGGGGGAACACTGAAGCTTTCTTT	CAISDRGGNTEAFF
TRBJ2-7	once	TRBV7-2	NA	TGTGCCAGCAGCCCCGCATCGACCTCCTACGAGCAGTACTTC	CASSPASTSYEQYF
TRBJ2-7	few	TRBV7-2	TRBD2	TGTGCCAGCACCACCGCTAGCGGCCTCAACGAGCAGTACTTC	CASTTASGLNEQYF
TRBJ2-7	NA	TRBV2	TRBD1	TGTGCCAGCAGGCCCGGGACAGGGACATACGAGCAGTACTTC	CASRPGTGTYEQYF
TRBJ2-5	NA	TRBV9	NA	TGTGCCAGCAGCGCCAGCTTGGGAGAGACCCAGTACTTC	CASSASLGETQYF
TRBJ2-1	NA	TRBV11-2	TRBD2	TGTGCCAGCAGCTCGAGCGGGAGGGACAATGAGCAGTTCTTC	CASSSSGRDNEQFF
TRBJ1-2	NA	TRBV28	NA	TGTGCCAGCAACCTCTTAGACCGGTCGTCCTATGGCTACACCTTC	CASNLLDRSSYGYTF
TRBJ2-7	NA	TRBV28	NA	TGTGCCAGCACTACCATCCAGGGGAGTCGCTACGAGCAGTACTTC	CASTTIQGSRYEQYF
TRBJ2-1	NA	TRBV18	NA	TGTGCCAGCTCACCAGGGATCGACAATGAGCAGTTCTTC	CASSPGIDNEQFF
TRBJ2-1	NA	TRBV7-9	NA	TGTGCCAGCAGCTTAGTCTACAATGAGCAGTTCTTC	CASSLVYNEQFF
TRBJ1-1	NA	TRBV30	TRBD1	TGTGCCTGGATCCCCCAGGGGGCGTTCACTGAAGCTTTCTTT	CAWIPQGAFTEAFF
TRBJ2-5	NA	TRBV5-1	NA	TGCGCCAGCAGCTTGGGAGCAGGCTGGCAAGAGACCCAGTACTTC	CASSLGAGWQETQYF
TRBJ2-7	NA	TRBV6-1	TRBD2	TGTGCCAGCAGTGACACCGGGACTAGCGGGATCACTTGGTCCTACGAGCAGTACTTC	CASSDTGTSGITWSYEQYF
TRBJ1-5	NA	TRBV28	TRBD1	TGTGCCAGCAGTTTCGTCGGACAGGGAAATCAGCCCCAGCATTTT	CASSFVGQGNQPQHF
TRBJ2-7	NA	TRBV7-8	TRBD2	TGTGCCAGCAGCTTAGTGGGGGCTACAGGACTAGCGGGAGGGCCCTACGAGCAGTACTTC	CASSLVGATGLAGGPYEQYF
TRBJ2-7	NA	TRBV6-5	NA	TGTGCCAGCAGTTACTCTGGGGGTCGGGGTGAGCAGTACTTC	CASSYSGGRGEQYF
TRBJ2-5	NA	TRBV6-5	TRBD2	TGTGCCAGCAGTCCGGTACGAGCGGGAAGGGAGACCCAGTACTTC	CASSPVRAGRETQYF
TRBJ2-7	NA	TRBV5-6	TRBD2	TGTGCCAGCAGCTTGGTAGCGGGAGGGCTAGAGCAGTACTTC	CASSLVAGGLEQYF
TRBJ1-1	NA	TRBV21-1	NA	TGTGCCAGCAGCCCTAAATGGCGGATAGAAGCTTTCTTT	CASSPKWRIEAFF
TRBJ2-3	NA	TRBV4-3	NA	TGCGCCAGCAGCCAAGGTTGGGCAACCCCAAGCACAGATACGCAGTATTTT	CASSQGWATPSTDTQYF
TRBJ2-7	NA	TRBV16	NA	TGTGCCAGCAGCCAAACCGAACATACGACAGGCCTAAGGGCCTACGAGCAGTACTTC	CASSQTEHTTGLRAYEQYF
TRBJ2-7	NA	TRBV11-3	TRBD2	TGTGCCAGCAGCTTAGGGGGGGGGACGGACTCCTACGAGCAGTACTTC	CASSLGGGTDSYEQYF
TRBJ2-7	NA	TRBV6-5	NA	TGTGCCAGCAGTGGGGACCGCTCCACCTACGAGCAGTACTTC	CASSGDRSTYEQYF
TRBJ2-7	once	TRBV11-2	TRBD1	TGTGCCAGCAGCTTTTTGCTGTCGGACAGGCAAGGCTACGAGCAGTACTTC	CASSFLLSDRQGYEQYF
TRBJ2-3	NA	TRBV29-1	TRBD2	TGCAGCGTTCCTAAGGGACTAGCGGGAGTAGGGAATACGCAGTATTTT	CSVPKGLAGVGNTQYF
TRBJ2-1	NA	TRBV5-1	NA	TGCGCCAGCAGCTTGGAGGGAGGGGGGTTCGACGAGCAGTTCTTC	CASSLEGGGFDEQFF
TRBJ1-1	NA	TRBV6-5	TRBD1	TGTGCCAGCAGTTACTCGAGACAGGGACTTAACACTGAAGCTTTCTTT	CASSYSRQGLNTEAFF
TRBJ2-1	NA	TRBV4-3	TRBD2	TGCGCCAGCAGCCCTCATAAGACTAGCGGGAGCAATGAGCAGTTCTTC	CASSPHKTSGSNEQFF
TRBJ2-7	once	TRBV7-9	TRBD2	TGTGCCAGCAGCTTAGATCGGCGGGGGGTCTCCTACGAGCAGTACTTC	CASSLDRRGVSYEQYF
TRBJ2-2	NA	TRBV5-1	TRBD2	TGCGCCAGCAGCTTGGGGGGACTAGCGGCCCACACCGGGGAGCTGTTTTTT	CASSLGGLAAHTGELFF
TRBJ1-1	once	TRBV7-9	TRBD1	TGTGCCAGCAGCTTACAGGGGGTGGACACTGAAGCTTTCTTT	CASSLQGVDTEAFF
TRBJ2-5	NA	TRBV2	NA	TGTGCCAGTCGTCTGGGGGAGACCCAGTACTTC	CASRLGETQYF
TRBJ2-2	few	TRBV27	NA	TGTGCCAGCAGTTTGTGGGCGGGAGCTTCAGGGGTGCTGTTTTTT	CASSLWAGASGVLFF
TRBJ1-2	NA	TRBV2	TRBD1	TGTGCCAGCAGCGTGGACAGGGCGCCGTTTCACTATGGCTACACCTTC	CASSVDRAPFHYGYTF
TRBJ2-5	NA	TRBV6-5	NA	TGTGCCAGCAGTTACTCGTGGAGTGGGGAGACCCAGTACTTC	CASSYSWSGETQYF
TRBJ2-7	NA	TRBV29-1	NA	TGCAGCGTTGAGTATCAGGGCAGGAGGGAGCAGTACTTC	CSVEYQGRREQYF